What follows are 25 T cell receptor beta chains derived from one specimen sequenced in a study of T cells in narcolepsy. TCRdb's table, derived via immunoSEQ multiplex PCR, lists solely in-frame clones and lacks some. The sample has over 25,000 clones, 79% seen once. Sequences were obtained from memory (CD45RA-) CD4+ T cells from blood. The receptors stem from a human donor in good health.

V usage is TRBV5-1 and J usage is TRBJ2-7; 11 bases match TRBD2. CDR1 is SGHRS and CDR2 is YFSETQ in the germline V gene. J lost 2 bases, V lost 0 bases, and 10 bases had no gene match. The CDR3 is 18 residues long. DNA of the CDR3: TGCGCCAGCAGCTTGGGTCCCGGGACTAGCGGAAGTACCTACGAGCAGTACTTC. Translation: CASSLGPGTSGSTYEQYF.

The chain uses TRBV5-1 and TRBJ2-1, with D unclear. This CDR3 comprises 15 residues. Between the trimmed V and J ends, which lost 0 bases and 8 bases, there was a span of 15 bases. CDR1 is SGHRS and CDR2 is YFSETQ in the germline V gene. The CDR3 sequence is CASSLVWQLTDEQFF. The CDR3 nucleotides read TGCGCCAGCAGCTTGGTATGGCAGCTAACCGATGAGCAGTTCTTC.

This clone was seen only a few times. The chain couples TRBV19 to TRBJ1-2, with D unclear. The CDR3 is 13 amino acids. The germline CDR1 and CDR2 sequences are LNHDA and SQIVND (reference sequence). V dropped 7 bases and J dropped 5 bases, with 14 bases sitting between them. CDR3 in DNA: TGTGCCAGTAAAGGCCTGGAAGAGTATGGCTACACCTTC. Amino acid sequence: CASKGLEEYGYTF.

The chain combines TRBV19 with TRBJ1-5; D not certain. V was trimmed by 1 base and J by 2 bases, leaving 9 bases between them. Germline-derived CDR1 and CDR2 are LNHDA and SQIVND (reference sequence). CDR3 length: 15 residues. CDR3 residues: CASSIGSWGNQPQHF. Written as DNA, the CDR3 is TGTGCCAGTAGTATAGGGTCCTGGGGCAATCAGCCCCAGCATTTT.

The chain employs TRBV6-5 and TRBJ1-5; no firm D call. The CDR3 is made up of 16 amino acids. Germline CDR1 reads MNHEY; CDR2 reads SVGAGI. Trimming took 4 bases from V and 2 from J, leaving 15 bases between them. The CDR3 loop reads CASSSLDGVGNQPQHF. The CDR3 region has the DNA TGTGCCAGCAGTTCCCTGGATGGTGTCGGCAATCAGCCCCAGCATTTT.

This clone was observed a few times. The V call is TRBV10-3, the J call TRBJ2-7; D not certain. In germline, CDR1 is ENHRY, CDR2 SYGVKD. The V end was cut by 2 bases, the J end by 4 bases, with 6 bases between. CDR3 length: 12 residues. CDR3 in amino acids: CAISERIYEQYF. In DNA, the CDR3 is TGTGCCATCAGTGAGCGGATATACGAGCAGTACTTC.

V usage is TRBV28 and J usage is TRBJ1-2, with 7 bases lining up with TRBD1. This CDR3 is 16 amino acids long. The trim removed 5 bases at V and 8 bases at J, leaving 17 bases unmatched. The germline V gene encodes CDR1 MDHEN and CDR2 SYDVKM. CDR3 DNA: TGTGCCAGCAGTCCGATGGGAGAAGGAGGGGGCGAAGGCTACACCTTC. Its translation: CASSPMGEGGGEGYTF.

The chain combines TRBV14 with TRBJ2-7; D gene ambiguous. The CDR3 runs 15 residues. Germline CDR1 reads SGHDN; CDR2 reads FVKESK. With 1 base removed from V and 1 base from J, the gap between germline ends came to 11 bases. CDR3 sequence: CASSQVGGRSYEQYF. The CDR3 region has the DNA TGTGCCAGCAGCCAAGTAGGCGGCAGATCCTACGAGCAGTACTTC.

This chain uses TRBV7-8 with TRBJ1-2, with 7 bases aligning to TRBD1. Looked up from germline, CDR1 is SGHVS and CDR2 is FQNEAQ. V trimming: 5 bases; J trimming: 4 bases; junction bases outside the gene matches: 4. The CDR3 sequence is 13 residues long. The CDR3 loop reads CASSGRTGYGYTF. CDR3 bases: TGTGCCAGCAGCGGACGGACAGGCTATGGCTACACCTTC.

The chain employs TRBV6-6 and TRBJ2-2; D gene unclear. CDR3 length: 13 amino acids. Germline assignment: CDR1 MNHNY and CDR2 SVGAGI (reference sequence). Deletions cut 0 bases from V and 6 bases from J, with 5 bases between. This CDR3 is CASSYSQPGELFF. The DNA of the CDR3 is TGTGCCAGCAGTTACTCACAGCCCGGGGAGCTGTTTTTT.

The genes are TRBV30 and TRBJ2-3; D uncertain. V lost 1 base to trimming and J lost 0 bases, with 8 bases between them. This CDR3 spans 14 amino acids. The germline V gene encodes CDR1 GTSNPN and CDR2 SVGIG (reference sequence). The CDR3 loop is CAWSESYSTDTQYF. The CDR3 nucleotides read TGTGCCTGGAGTGAGAGCTACAGCACAGATACGCAGTATTTT.

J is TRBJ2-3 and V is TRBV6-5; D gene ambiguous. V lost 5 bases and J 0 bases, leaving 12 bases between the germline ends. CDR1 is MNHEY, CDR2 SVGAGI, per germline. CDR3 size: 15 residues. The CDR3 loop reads CASSGKRTSTDTQYF. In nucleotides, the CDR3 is TGTGCCAGCAGTGGAAAGCGTACTAGCACAGATACGCAGTATTTT.

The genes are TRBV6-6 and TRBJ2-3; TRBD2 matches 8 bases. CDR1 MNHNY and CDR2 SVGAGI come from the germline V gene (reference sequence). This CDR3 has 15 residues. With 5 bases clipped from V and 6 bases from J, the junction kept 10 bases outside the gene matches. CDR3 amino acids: CASSLERGRQDTQYF. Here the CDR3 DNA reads TGTGCCAGCAGTCTAGAGCGGGGGCGTCAGGATACGCAGTATTTT.

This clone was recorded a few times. The CDR3 region has the DNA TGTGCCAGCAGCCTGAATAGGGGGGACACGCAGTATTTT. Its protein is CASSLNRGDTQYF. The rearrangement joins TRBV5-4 to TRBJ2-3, with D possibly being TRBD1 or TRBD2 (6 bases each). The germline CDR1 and CDR2 sequences are SGHNT and YYREEE (reference sequence). The CDR3 has 13 residues. Deletions cut 4 bases from V and 9 bases from J, with 15 bases between.

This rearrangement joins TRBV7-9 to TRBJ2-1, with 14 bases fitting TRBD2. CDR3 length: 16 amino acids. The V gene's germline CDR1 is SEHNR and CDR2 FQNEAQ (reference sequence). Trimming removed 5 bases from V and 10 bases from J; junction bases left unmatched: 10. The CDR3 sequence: CASSPRLAGGPGEQFF. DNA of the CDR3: TGTGCCAGCAGCCCCCGACTAGCGGGAGGGCCGGGCGAGCAGTTCTTC. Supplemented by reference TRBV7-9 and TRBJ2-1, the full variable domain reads DTGVSQNPRHKITKRGQNVTFRCDPISEHNRLYWYRQTLGQGPEFLTYFQNEAQLEKSRLLSDRFSAERPKGSFSTLEIQRTEQGDSAMYLCASSPRLAGGPGEQFFGPGTRLTVL.

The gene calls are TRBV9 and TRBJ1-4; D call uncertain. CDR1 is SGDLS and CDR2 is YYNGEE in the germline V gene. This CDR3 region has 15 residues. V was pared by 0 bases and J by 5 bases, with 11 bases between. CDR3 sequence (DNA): TGTGCCAGCAGCGTAGGTCCAGGCAAGAATGAAAAACTGTTTTTT. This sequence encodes CASSVGPGKNEKLFF.

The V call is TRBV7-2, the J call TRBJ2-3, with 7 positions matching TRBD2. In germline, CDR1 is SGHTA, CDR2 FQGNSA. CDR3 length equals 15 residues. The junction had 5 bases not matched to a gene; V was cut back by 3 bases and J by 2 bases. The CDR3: CASSFGGGTTDTQYF. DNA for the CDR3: TGTGCCAGCAGCTTTGGGGGAGGGACCACAGATACGCAGTATTTT.

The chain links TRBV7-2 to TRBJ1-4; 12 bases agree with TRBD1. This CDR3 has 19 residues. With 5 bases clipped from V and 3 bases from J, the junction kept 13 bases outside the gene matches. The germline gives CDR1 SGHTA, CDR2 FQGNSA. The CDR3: CASSHMGTGGSVANEKLFF. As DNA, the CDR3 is TGTGCCAGCAGCCACATGGGGACAGGGGGCTCTGTAGCTAATGAAAAACTGTTTTTT. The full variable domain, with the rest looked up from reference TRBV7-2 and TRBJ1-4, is GAGVSQSPSNKVTEKGKDVELRCDPISGHTALYWYRQSLGQGLEFLIYFQGNSAPDKSGLPSDRFSAERTGGSVSTLTIQRTQQEDSAVYLCASSHMGTGGSVANEKLFFGSGTQLSVL.

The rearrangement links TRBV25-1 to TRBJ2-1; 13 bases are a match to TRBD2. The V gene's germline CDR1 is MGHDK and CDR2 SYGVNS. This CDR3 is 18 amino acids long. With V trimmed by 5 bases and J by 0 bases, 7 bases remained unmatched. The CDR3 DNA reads TGTGCCAGCAGTAGACTAGCGGGAGGTCTGAGCTCCTACAATGAGCAGTTCTTC. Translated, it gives CASSRLAGGLSSYNEQFF.

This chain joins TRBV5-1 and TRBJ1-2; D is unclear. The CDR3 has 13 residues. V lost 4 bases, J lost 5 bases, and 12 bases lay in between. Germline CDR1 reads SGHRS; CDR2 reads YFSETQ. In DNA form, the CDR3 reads TGCGCCAGCAGCGAGGACCGGTTTTATGGCTACACCTTC. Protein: CASSEDRFYGYTF.

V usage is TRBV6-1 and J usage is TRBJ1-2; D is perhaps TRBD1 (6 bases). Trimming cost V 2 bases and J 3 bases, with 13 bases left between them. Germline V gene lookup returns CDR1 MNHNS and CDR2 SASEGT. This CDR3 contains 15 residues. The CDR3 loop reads CASSEPPSGDYGYTF. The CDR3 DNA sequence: TGTGCCAGCAGTGAACCTCCCTCAGGGGACTATGGCTACACCTTC.

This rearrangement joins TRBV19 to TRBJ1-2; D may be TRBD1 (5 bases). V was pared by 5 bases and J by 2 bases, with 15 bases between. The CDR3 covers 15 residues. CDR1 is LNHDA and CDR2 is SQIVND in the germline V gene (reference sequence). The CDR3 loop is CASSSRGVINYGYTF. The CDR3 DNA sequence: TGTGCCAGTAGTTCCCGGGGCGTAATAAACTATGGCTACACCTTC.

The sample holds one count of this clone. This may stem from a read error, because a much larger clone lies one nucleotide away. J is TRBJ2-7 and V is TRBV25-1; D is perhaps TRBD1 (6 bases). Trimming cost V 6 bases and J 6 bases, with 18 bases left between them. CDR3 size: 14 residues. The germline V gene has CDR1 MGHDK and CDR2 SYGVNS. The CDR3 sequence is CASRSTGKRAEQYF. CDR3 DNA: TGTGCCAGCAGAAGTACAGGGAAACGGGCCGAGCAGTACTTC.

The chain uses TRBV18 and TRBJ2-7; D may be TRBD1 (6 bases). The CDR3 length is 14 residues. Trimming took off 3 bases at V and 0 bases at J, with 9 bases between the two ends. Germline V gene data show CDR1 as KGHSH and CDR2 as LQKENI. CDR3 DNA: TGTGCCAGCTCACCCGACAGGTCCTCCTACGAGCAGTACTTC. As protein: CASSPDRSSYEQYF.

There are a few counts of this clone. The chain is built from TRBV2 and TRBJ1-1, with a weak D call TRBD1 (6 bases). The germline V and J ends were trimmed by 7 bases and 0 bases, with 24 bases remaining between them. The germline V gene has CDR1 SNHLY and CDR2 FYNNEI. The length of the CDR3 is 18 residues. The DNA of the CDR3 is TGTGCCAGCAAAGGGGGTGTGGGACCATCGGCCCTGAACACTGAAGCTTTCTTT. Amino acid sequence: CASKGGVGPSALNTEAFF.